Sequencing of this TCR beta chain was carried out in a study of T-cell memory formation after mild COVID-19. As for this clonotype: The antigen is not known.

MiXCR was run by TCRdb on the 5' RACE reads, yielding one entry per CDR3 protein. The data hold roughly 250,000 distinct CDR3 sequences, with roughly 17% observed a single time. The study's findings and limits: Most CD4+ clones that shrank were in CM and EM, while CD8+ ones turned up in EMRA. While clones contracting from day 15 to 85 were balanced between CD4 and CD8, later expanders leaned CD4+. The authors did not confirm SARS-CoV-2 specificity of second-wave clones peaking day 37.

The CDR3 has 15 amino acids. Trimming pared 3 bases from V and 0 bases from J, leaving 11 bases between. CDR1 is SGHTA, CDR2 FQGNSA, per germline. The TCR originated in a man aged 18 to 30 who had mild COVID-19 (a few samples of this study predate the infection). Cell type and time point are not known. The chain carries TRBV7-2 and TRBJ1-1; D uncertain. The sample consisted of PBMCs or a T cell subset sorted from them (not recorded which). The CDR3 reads CASSFTGKMNTEAFF. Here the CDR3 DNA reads TGTGCCAGCAGCTTCACCGGGAAAATGAACACTGAAGCTTTCTTT.